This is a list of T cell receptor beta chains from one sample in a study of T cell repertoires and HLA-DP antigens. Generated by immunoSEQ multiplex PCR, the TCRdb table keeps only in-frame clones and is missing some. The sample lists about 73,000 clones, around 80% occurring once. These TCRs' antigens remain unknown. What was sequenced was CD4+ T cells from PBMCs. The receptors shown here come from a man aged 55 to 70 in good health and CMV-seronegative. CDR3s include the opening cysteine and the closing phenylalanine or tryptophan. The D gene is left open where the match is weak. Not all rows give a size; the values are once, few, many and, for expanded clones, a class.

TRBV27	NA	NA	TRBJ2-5	TGTGCCAGCAGTTTCGTGGGGCGGCAAGAGACCCAGTACTTC	CASSFVGRQETQYF
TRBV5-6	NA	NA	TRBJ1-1	TGTGCCAGCACCCACCAGAACACTGAAGCTTTCTTT	CASTHQNTEAFF
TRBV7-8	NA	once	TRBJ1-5	TGTGCCAGCAGCTTAAGCAGGGACAATCAGCCCCAGCATTTT	CASSLSRDNQPQHF
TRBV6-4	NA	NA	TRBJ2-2	TGTGCCAGCAGCGTCGGGACGAAGAACACCGGGGAGCTGTTTTTT	CASSVGTKNTGELFF
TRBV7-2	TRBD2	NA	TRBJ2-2	TGTGCCAGCAGCTTACGGCTAGCGGGTACCACCGGGGAGCTGTTTTTT	CASSLRLAGTTGELFF
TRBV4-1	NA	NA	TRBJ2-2	TGCGCCAGCAGCCAGGTGGAGTATTCCGGGGAGCTGTTTTTT	CASSQVEYSGELFF
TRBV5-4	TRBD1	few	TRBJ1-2	TGTGCCAGCAGCACTAAACAGGGGTACTATGGCTACACCTTC	CASSTKQGYYGYTF
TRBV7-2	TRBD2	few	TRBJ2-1	TGTGCCAGCAGCTTACTCGGGACTAGCGGTTACAATGAGCAGTTCTTC	CASSLLGTSGYNEQFF
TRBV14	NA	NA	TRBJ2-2	TGTGCCAGCAGCGTGGATCTTCGCTCCGGGGAGCTGTTTTTT	CASSVDLRSGELFF
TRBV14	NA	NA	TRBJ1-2	TGTGCCAGCAGCCAAGATCTTAACGCCCAAGGGCTGGGGGCCTATGGCTACACCTTC	CASSQDLNAQGLGAYGYTF
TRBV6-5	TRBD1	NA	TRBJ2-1	TGTGCCAGCAGTCCGGACAGGAGCTCCTACAATGAGCAGTTCTTC	CASSPDRSSYNEQFF
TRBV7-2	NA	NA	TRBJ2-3	TGTGCCAGCAGCTCACCCACAGATACGCAGTATTTT	CASSSPTDTQYF
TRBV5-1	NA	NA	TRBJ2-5	TGCGCCAGCAGCCCGTTCCAAGAGACCCAGTACTTC	CASSPFQETQYF
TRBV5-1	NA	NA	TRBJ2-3	TGCGCCAGCAGCACAGGGTCAAGGACAGATACGCAGTATTTT	CASSTGSRTDTQYF
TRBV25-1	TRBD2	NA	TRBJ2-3	TGTGCCAGCAGCGTAAGCCTAGCGGGGAGCACAGATACGCAGTATTTT	CASSVSLAGSTDTQYF
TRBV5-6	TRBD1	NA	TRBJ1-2	TGTGCCAGCAGCCTTGACAGGGCCCAAACCTTC	CASSLDRAQTF
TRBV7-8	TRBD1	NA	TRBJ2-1	TGTGCCAGCAGGTTTCAGGGGGCCACGAGGAATGAGCAGTTCTTC	CASRFQGATRNEQFF
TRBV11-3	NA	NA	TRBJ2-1	TGTGCCAGCAGCTCAGGGGATCCATGGGGAGCCTACAATGAGCAGTTCTTC	CASSSGDPWGAYNEQFF
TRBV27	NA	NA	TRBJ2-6	TGTGCCAGCAGTTTAAGCTGGTCGGGGGCCAACGTCCTGACTTTC	CASSLSWSGANVLTF
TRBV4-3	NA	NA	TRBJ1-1	TGCGCCAGCAGCCAAGAGGTCAGGGTGCAACGGGCTTTCTTT	CASSQEVRVQRAFF
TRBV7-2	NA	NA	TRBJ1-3	TGTGCCAGCAGCCCGGACCTGGCAGGGTCTAGAAACACCATATATTTT	CASSPDLAGSRNTIYF
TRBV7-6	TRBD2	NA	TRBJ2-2	TGTGCCAGCAGCTTGGGACTAGCGGGGATGAACACCGGGGAGCTGTTTTTT	CASSLGLAGMNTGELFF
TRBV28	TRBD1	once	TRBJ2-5	TGTGCCAGCAGTTTAGGGACCAGGGGGCGGGAGACCCAGTACTTC	CASSLGTRGRETQYF
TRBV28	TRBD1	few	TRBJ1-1	TGTGCCAGCAGACAGGGGGGTTGGACTGAAGCTTTCTTT	CASRQGGWTEAFF
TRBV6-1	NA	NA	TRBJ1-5	TGTGCCAGCAGCGCCACTCAGCCCCAGCATTTT	CASSATQPQHF
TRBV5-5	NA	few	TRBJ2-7	TGTGCCAGCAGCCCCGAGGGCAGGGCCACCTACGAGCAGTACTTC	CASSPEGRATYEQYF
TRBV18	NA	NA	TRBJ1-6	TGTGCCAGCTCGGTATCGAGCTCCTATAATTCACCCCTCCACTTT	CASSVSSSYNSPLHF
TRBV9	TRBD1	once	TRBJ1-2	TGTGCCAGCAGCTCGGGACAGGGAGAGTATGGCTACACCTTC	CASSSGQGEYGYTF
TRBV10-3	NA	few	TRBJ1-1	TGTGCCATCAATCAGAACAGAAATACGAACACTGAAGCTTTCTTT	CAINQNRNTNTEAFF
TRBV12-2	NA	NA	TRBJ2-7	TGTGCAAGTCGCTTAGAGGGCAGGGACGGCACCTACGAGCAGTACTTC	CASRLEGRDGTYEQYF
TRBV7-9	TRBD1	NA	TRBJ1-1	TGTGCCAGCAGCCGGGACAGGGAGACTGAAGCTTTCTTT	CASSRDRETEAFF
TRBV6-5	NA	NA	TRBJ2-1	TGTGCCAGCAGGTTAGCTCGGGAGCAGTTCTTC	CASRLAREQFF
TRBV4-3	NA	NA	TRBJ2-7	TGCGCCAGCAGCCAAGCCCGGGACGATCCCTACGAGCAGTACTTC	CASSQARDDPYEQYF
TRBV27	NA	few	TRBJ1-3	TGTGCCAGCAGCCCGAACAGGGGAAACACCATATATTTT	CASSPNRGNTIYF
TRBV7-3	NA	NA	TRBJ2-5	TGTGCCAGCAGCTTATTCGTGGGAGGAGCCGAAGAGACCCAGTACTTC	CASSLFVGGAEETQYF
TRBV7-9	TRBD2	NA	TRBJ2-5	TGTGCCAGCAGCTCCGGACTAGCGGGGCAAGAGACCCAGTACTTC	CASSSGLAGQETQYF
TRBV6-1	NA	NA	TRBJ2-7	TGTGCCAGCAGTGCCCTATACGAGCAGTACTTC	CASSALYEQYF
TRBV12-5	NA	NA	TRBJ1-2	TGTGCTAGTGCCCGGGACCCGGACAGCTCTAACTATGGCTACACCTTC	CASARDPDSSNYGYTF
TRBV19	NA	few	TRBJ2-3	TGTGCCAGTAGTAGCCAGGGCATGGGCACAGATACGCAGTATTTT	CASSSQGMGTDTQYF
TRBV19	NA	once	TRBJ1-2	TGTGCCAGTCGCCCGCAGGGGATAAACTATGGCTACACCTTC	CASRPQGINYGYTF
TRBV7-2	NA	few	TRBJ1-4	TGTGCCAGCAGCTCGGACAGATACAATGAAAAACTGTTTTTT	CASSSDRYNEKLFF
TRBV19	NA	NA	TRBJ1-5	TGTGCCAGTAGCCTTCCGGACAGGCCCCAGCATTTT	CASSLPDRPQHF
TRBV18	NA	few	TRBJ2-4	TGTGCCAGCGCCCAACAGGGTGGCGGAAACATTCAGTACTTC	CASAQQGGGNIQYF
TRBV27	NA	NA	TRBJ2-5	TGTGCCAGCAGTTTGCGCAGGTCGGAGACCCAGTACTTC	CASSLRRSETQYF
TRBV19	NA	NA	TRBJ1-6	TGTGCCAGTAGTATCGCGAACCCGCTTAATTCACCCCTCCACTTT	CASSIANPLNSPLHF